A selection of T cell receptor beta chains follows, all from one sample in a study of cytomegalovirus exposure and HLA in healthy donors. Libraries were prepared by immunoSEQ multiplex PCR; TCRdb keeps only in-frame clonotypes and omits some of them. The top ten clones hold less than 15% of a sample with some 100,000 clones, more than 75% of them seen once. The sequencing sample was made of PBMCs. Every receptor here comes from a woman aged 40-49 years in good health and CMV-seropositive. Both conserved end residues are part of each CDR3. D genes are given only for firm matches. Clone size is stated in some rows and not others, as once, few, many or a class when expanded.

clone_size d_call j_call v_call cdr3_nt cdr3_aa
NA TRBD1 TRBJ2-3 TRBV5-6 TGTGCCAGCAGCGTGACAGGGGGCGCAGGGGATACGCAGTATTTT CASSVTGGAGDTQYF
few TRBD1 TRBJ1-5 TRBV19 TGTGCCAGTAGTACAGGGGGCTTTCAGCCCCAGCATTTT CASSTGGFQPQHF
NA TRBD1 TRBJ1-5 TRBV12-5 TGTGCTAGTGGTACAGGGGCTTGGCAGCCCCAGCATTTT CASGTGAWQPQHF
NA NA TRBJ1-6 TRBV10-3 TGTGCCATCAGTGTGGAGCCAACGGAAAATTCACCCCTCCACTTT CAISVEPTENSPLHF
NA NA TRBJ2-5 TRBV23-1 TGCGCCAGCAGTCAAACAGGCATCCAAGAGACCCAGTACTTC CASSQTGIQETQYF
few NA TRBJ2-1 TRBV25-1 TGTGCCAGCAGCGCATTGTCTGGGAGAGAGCACAATGAGCAGTTCTTC CASSALSGREHNEQFF
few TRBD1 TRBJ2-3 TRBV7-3 TGTGCCAGCAGCTCACGGACAGGGGGTGGAACAGATACGCAGTATTTT CASSSRTGGGTDTQYF
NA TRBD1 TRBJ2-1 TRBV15 TGTGCCACCAGCAGAGGGGACAGGGCGGGGATTAATGAGCAGTTCTTC CATSRGDRAGINEQFF
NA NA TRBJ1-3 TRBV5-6 TGTGCCAGCAGCACCGACAGCTCTGGAAACACCATATATTTT CASSTDSSGNTIYF
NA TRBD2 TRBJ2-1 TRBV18 TGTGCCAGCTCCCCTAGTAGCGGGGGGGCCAATGAGCAGTTCTTC CASSPSSGGANEQFF
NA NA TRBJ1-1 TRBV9 TGTGCCAGCAGCGTGGACAGCTTAACCACTGAAGCTTTCTTT CASSVDSLTTEAFF
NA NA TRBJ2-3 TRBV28 TGTGCCAGCAGTTTATCAGGGGAAGCAGATACGCAGTATTTT CASSLSGEADTQYF
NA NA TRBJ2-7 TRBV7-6 TGTGCCAGCAGCTTTTCCCTTCCAGGGTTGAGCTCCTACGAGCAGTACTTC CASSFSLPGLSSYEQYF
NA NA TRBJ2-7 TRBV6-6 TGTGCCAGCAGTCCCGACAGGCGCTACGAGCAGTACTTC CASSPDRRYEQYF
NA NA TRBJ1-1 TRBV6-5 TGTGCCAGCAGCCTACTAAGGAACACTGAAGCTTTCTTT CASSLLRNTEAFF
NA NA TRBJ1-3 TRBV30 TGTGCCTGGAGTCGGGGAAACACCATATATTTT CAWSRGNTIYF
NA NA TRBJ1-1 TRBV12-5 TGTGCTAGTGGCAGTTTACCCCAAGCTGAAGCTTTCTTT CASGSLPQAEAFF
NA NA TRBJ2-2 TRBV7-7 TGTGCCAGCAGCTTATCGGGGTCCGGGGAGCTGTTTTTT CASSLSGSGELFF
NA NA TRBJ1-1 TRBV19 TGTGCGGGGAGTAGGGGGGGCGAGACTGAAGCTTTCTTT CAGSRGGETEAFF
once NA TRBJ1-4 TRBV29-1 TGCAGCGTTGCTCGGGGGGCTGAAAAACTGTTTTTT CSVARGAEKLFF
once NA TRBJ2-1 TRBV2 TGTGCCAGCAGTGAATTGCGGGTAAACTACAATGAGCAGTTCTTC CASSELRVNYNEQFF
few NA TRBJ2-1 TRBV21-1 TGTGCCAGCAGCCCCGCTAGCTCGAGCTCCTACAATGAGCAGTTCTTC CASSPASSSSYNEQFF
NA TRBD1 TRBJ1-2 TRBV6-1 TGTGCCAGCAGTGTAATACATTCGCAGGGGGGCTATGGCTACACCTTC CASSVIHSQGGYGYTF
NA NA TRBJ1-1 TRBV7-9 TGTGCCAGCAGCCCGAGTCCGGGACACTGGAACACTGAAGCTTTCTTT CASSPSPGHWNTEAFF
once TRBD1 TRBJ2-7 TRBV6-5 TGTGCCAGCAGCCCGACAGGGGGCGGGCCGGAGCAGTACTTC CASSPTGGGPEQYF
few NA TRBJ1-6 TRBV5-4 TGTGCCAGCAGCATTCTCGGGACAAGCAATAATTCACCCCTCCACTTT CASSILGTSNNSPLHF
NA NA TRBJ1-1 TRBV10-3 TGTGCCATCAGGGCGGGAGGGGCGACCACTGAAGCTTTCTTT CAIRAGGATTEAFF
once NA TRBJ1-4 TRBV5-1 TGCGCCAGCAGCTTCTTCGGGGTCCCGGAGGAAAAACTGTTTTTT CASSFFGVPEEKLFF
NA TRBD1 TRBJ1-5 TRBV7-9 TGTGCCAGCAGCTTACTCGGACAGGGCCTCGATCAGCCCCAGCATTTT CASSLLGQGLDQPQHF
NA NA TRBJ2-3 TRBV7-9 TGTGCCAGCAGCTTATCGGGGGGCCTGAACACAGATACGCAGTATTTT CASSLSGGLNTDTQYF
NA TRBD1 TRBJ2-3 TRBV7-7 TGTGCCAGCAGCCCGGGGGTTACAGGGGGTCGGGCAGATACGCAGTATTTT CASSPGVTGGRADTQYF
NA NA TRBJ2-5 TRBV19 TGTGCCACCCTAGGGAGGGGGGAGATGTTAGAGACCCAGTACTTC CATLGRGEMLETQYF
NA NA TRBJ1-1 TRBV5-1 TGCGCCAGCAGCTGGGGGGGGGAAAGCTCTGAAGCCTTCTTT CASSWGGESSEAFF
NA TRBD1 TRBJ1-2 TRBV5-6 TGTGCCACCAGGGGGACAGTGGGAAACTATGGCTACACCTTC CATRGTVGNYGYTF
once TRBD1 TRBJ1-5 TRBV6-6 TGTGCCAGCAGCCTTGGACAGGTCAGACAGCCCCAGCATTTT CASSLGQVRQPQHF